The 19 T cell receptor beta chains reported below all come from one sample, sequenced in a study of a mutant IDH1 vaccine in newly diagnosed glioma. These TCRs' antigens remain unknown. Time point here: week 5, during vaccination. Mutant IDH1 20-mer peptide, at 300 ug, made up each vaccine dose, with topical imiquimod. Repertoires were generated with immunoSEQ multiplex PCR, while TCRdb's copy carries only in-frame clones and drops some. The data show 50,000 or so clones, around 78% seen once. This material consisted of PBMCs, taken from a glioma patient whose treatment included an IDH1 peptide vaccine. These receptors were obtained from a woman aged 35 to 49 with glioma.

V is TRBV7-3 and J is TRBJ2-1, with TRBD2 as a possible D gene (6 bases). The CDR3 extends over 16 amino acids. V dropped 3 bases and J dropped 5 bases, with 17 bases sitting between them. Germline-derived CDR1 and CDR2 are SGHTA and FQGTGA. The CDR3 protein is CASSLESGRLNNEQFF. CDR3 bases: TGTGCCAGCAGCTTGGAAAGCGGGCGGTTAAACAATGAGCAGTTCTTC.

The gene calls are TRBV11-3 and TRBJ1-1; D is perhaps TRBD1 (6 bases). CDR1 is SGHNT and CDR2 is YENEEA in the germline V gene. V was shortened by 5 bases and J by 5 bases, with 12 bases between the two germline ends. This CDR3 region has 13 residues. CDR3 region: CASSQGGGTEAFF. The CDR3 nucleotides are TGTGCCAGCAGCCAAGGGGGAGGGACTGAAGCTTTCTTT.

The chain carries TRBV10-3 and TRBJ1-2; D gene ambiguous. CDR3 length: 15 amino acids. Germline values: CDR1 ENHRY, CDR2 SYGVKD. V lost 3 bases and J 2 bases, leaving 13 bases between the germline ends. The CDR3 loop reads CAISDKNFGNYGYTF. The CDR3 coding sequence is TGTGCCATCAGTGACAAAAACTTTGGCAACTATGGCTACACCTTC.

This chain connects TRBV2 to TRBJ2-7; 7 bases map to TRBD2. The germline CDR1 and CDR2 sequences are SNHLY and FYNNEI. V was pared by 8 bases and J by 2 bases, with 9 bases of the junction left unmatched. The CDR3 has 14 amino acids. The CDR3 region is CASVRGGAPYEQYF. Here the CDR3 DNA reads TGTGCCAGCGTGAGGGGAGGGGCCCCCTACGAGCAGTACTTC. The full variable domain, with the rest looked up from reference TRBV2 and TRBJ2-7, is EPEVTQTPSHQVTQMGQEVILRCVPISNHLYFYWYRQILGQKVEFLVSFYNNEISEKSEIFDDQFSVERPDGSNFTLKIRSTKLEDSAMYFCASVRGGAPYEQYFGPGTRLTVT.

The genes are TRBV6-1 and TRBJ1-1, with D unresolved. The CDR3 extends over 14 amino acids. CDR1 is MNHNS, CDR2 SASEGT, per germline. The germline V and J ends were trimmed by 8 bases and 0 bases, with 13 bases remaining between them. The CDR3 bases are TGTGCCAGCCTCCCGGGCAGCATGAACACTGAAGCTTTCTTT. It specifies CASLPGSMNTEAFF.

The chain is built from TRBV7-2 and TRBJ1-4; tentatively, D is TRBD1 (5 bases). V lost 6 bases and J lost 8, with 16 bases in between. The V gene's germline CDR1 is SGHTA and CDR2 FQGNSA. The CDR3 is made up of 14 amino acids. The CDR3 is CASSRGALGEKLFF. CDR3 DNA: TGTGCCAGCAGTCGAGGGGCCCTGGGGGAAAAACTGTTTTTT.

The V call is TRBV2, the J call TRBJ1-2; weak D call: TRBD1 (5 bases). The CDR3 totals 14 residues. Germline V lookup: CDR1 SNHLY, CDR2 FYNNEI. V lost 5 bases and J lost 1, with 11 bases in between. The CDR3 spells CASSLPGINYGYTF. The CDR3 region has the DNA TGTGCCAGCAGTTTACCAGGGATTAACTATGGCTACACCTTC.

J is TRBJ1-1 and V is TRBV14; tentatively, D is TRBD1 (6 bases). Germline CDR1 is SGHDN and CDR2 is FVKESK. V gave up 3 bases and J gave up 11 bases, with 13 bases separating them. This CDR3 is 12 amino acids long. The CDR3 DNA follows: TGTGCCAGCAGCCAGTACAGGGTGCAGGCTTTCTTT. Amino acids: CASSQYRVQAFF.

CDR3 DNA sequence: TGTGCCAGCAGCTTAGTGGGGGCCTGGGGCACTGAAGCTTTCTTT. Its protein is CASSLVGAWGTEAFF. The chain couples TRBV7-8 to TRBJ1-1, with a tentative D call TRBD1 (6 bases). Germline values: CDR1 SGHVS, CDR2 FQNEAQ. The CDR3 is made up of 15 amino acids. With 1 base removed from V and 4 bases from J, the gap between germline ends came to 13 bases.

The rearrangement joins TRBV11-3 to TRBJ2-1; D remains ambiguous. V lost 2 bases, J lost 9 bases, and 20 bases lay in between. The CDR3 runs 16 residues. Germline V lookup: CDR1 SGHNT, CDR2 YENEEA. The CDR3 DNA reads TGTGCCAGCAGCTTACGTCGTGGTCGGGCGGTCGGTGAGCAGTTCTTC. Its protein is CASSLRRGRAVGEQFF.

The chain recombines TRBV5-1 with TRBJ1-3; 10 bases align to TRBD1. The germline V gene encodes CDR1 SGHRS and CDR2 YFSETQ. The CDR3 sequence is 17 residues long. V dropped 1 base and J dropped 6; count of bases not matched to a gene: 10. This chain's CDR3 is CASSLTSGTGDLNTIYF. The DNA of the CDR3 is TGCGCCAGCAGCTTGACCTCTGGGACAGGGGATTTAAACACCATATATTTT.

This clone was seen only once. The chain recombines TRBV29-1 with TRBJ2-7; TRBD2 is a possible D gene (6 bases). Germline V gene lookup returns CDR1 SQVTM and CDR2 ANQGSEA. The CDR3 covers 13 residues. V lost 4 bases, J lost 0 bases, and 10 bases lay in between. In DNA form, the CDR3 reads TGCAGCGTTGGACTAGTTGCCTCCTACGAGCAGTACTTC. Amino acids: CSVGLVASYEQYF.

The chain has TRBV27 and TRBJ1-1; the D gene is possibly TRBD1 (6 bases). V lost 5 bases, J lost 0 bases, and 10 bases lay in between. Germline V gene lookup returns CDR1 MNHEY and CDR2 SMNVEV (reference sequence). This CDR3 has 14 residues. In nucleotides, the CDR3 is TGTGCCAGCAGTACTAGACAGGTGAACACTGAAGCTTTCTTT. Protein: CASSTRQVNTEAFF.

This rearrangement joins TRBV5-1 to TRBJ1-1, with D possibly being TRBD1 (5 bases). Germline lookup yields CDR1 SGHRS and CDR2 YFSETQ. The length of the CDR3 is 17 residues. Trimming left V 5 bases short and J 4 bases short, with 24 bases between. The CDR3 loop reads CASSSLPGRSTSTEAFF. The CDR3 DNA sequence: TGCGCCAGCAGTTCCCTCCCGGGACGGAGTACCTCCACTGAAGCTTTCTTT.

CDR3 bases: TGTGCCTGGACCTCGGACAGGGCCAATGAGCAGTTCTTC. This codes for CAWTSDRANEQFF. The chain recombines TRBV30 with TRBJ2-1; TRBD1 aligns across 8 bases. CDR3 length: 13 residues. The J segment lost 6 bases and the V segment lost 4 bases, leaving 5 bases of the junction unmatched. In germline, CDR1 is GTSNPN, CDR2 SVGIG (reference sequence). The full variable domain, its missing parts supplied by reference TRBV30 and TRBJ2-1, is SQTIHQWPATLVQPVGSPLSLECTVEGTSNPNLYWYRQAAGRGLQLLFYSVGIGQISSEVPQNLSASRPQDRQFILSSKKLLLSDSGFYLCAWTSDRANEQFFGPGTRLTVL.

The gene calls are TRBV6-5 and TRBJ1-2, with D possibly matching TRBD1 (6 bases). This CDR3 region has 15 residues. The germline V and J ends were trimmed by 2 bases and 2 bases, with 12 bases remaining between them. In germline, CDR1 is MNHEY, CDR2 SVGAGI. The CDR3 DNA reads as TGTGCCAGCAGTTACAACAGGGAAAGGAACTATGGCTACACCTTC. Amino acid sequence: CASSYNRERNYGYTF.

This clone was seen only a few times. This chain links TRBV2 with TRBJ2-7; D is ambiguous. With 7 bases removed from V and 1 base from J, the gap between germline ends came to 11 bases. The CDR3 contains 13 residues. In germline, CDR1 is SNHLY, CDR2 FYNNEI. The chain's CDR3 is CASIVPLSYEQYF. DNA of the CDR3: TGTGCCAGCATCGTCCCCTTATCCTACGAGCAGTACTTC.

The table lists this clone with a few counts. The chain carries TRBV7-9 and TRBJ1-1; D uncertain. This CDR3 has 13 residues. Germline CDR1 and CDR2: SEHNR and FQNEAQ (reference sequence). The V gene lost 5 bases and the J gene lost 4 bases, with 11 bases spanning the gap. The CDR3 sequence: CASSPPGITEAFF. CDR3 sequence (DNA): TGTGCCAGCAGCCCGCCGGGGATCACTGAAGCTTTCTTT. Supplemented by reference TRBV7-9 and TRBJ1-1, the full variable domain reads DTGVSQNPRHKITKRGQNVTFRCDPISEHNRLYWYRQTLGQGPEFLTYFQNEAQLEKSRLLSDRFSAERPKGSFSTLEIQRTEQGDSAMYLCASSPPGITEAFFGQGTRLTVV.

This clone has only a few counts. The chain uses TRBV5-1 and TRBJ1-1; D not resolved. CDR1 and CDR2 (germline): SGHRS, YFSETQ. V lost 0 bases and J 2 bases, leaving 8 bases between the germline ends. CDR3 length: 14 residues. CDR3 protein: CASSLAATNTEAFF. CDR3 DNA sequence: TGCGCCAGCAGCTTGGCTGCCACCAACACTGAAGCTTTCTTT.